Sequencing of this T cell receptor beta chain was carried out in a study of T cell responses to AZD1222 COVID-19 vaccine. Turning to the study itself: Recipients boosted at about 4 weeks or about 12 weeks are pooled.

Study results and caveats: Increases in Spike-specific TCR breadth and depth were seen after two AZD1222 doses.

Measured with immunoSEQ multiplex PCR; TCRdb has only the in-frame clones, and not every one. Of 150,000 to 200,000 clones listed, more than 85% are singletons. Regarding this clone: Its antigen is currently unknown.

The source of this sequence is an adult in good health. The sample here was peripheral blood, taken on day 0 of AZD1222 vaccination.

For the CDR3, the DNA is TGTGCCAGCAGTTACTCGCAGCTATCCTCCGATACGCAGTATTTT. Protein sequence: CASSYSQLSSDTQYF. The chain links TRBV6-5 to TRBJ2-3; D is unclear. This CDR3 is built from 15 residues. Trimming took 0 bases from V and 6 from J, leaving 13 bases between them. Germline V gene sequence: CDR1 MNHEY, CDR2 SVGAGI.